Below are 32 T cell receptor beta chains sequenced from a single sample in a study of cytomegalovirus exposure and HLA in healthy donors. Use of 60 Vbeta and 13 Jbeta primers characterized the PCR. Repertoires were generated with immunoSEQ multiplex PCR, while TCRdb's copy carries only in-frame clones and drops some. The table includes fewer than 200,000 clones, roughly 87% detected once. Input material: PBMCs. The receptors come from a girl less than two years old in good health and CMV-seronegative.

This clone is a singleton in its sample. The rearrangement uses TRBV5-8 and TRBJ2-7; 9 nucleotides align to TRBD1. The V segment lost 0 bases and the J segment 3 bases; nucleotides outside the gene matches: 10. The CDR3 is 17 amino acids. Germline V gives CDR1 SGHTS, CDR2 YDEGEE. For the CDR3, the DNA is TGTGCCAGCAGCTTGGACCTTAACAGGGGGCGAAACTACGAGCAGTACTTC. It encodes CASSLDLNRGRNYEQYF.

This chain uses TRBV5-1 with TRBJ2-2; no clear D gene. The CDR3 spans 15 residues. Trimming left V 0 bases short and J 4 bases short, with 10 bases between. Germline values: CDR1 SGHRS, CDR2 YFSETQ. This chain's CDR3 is CASSLVGRSTGELFF. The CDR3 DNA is TGCGCCAGCAGCTTGGTGGGCAGATCCACCGGGGAGCTGTTTTTT.

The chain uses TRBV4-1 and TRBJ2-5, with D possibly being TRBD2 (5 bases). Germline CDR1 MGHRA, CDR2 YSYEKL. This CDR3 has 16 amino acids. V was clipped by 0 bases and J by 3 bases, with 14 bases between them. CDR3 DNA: TGCGCCAGCAGCCAAGATTATCCACTAGTAAAAGAGACCCAGTACTTC. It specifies CASSQDYPLVKETQYF.

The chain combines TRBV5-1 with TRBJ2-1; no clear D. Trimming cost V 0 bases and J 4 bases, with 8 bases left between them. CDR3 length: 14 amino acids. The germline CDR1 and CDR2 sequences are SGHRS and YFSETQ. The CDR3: CASSLDYQYNEQFF. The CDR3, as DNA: TGCGCCAGCAGCTTGGACTACCAGTACAATGAGCAGTTCTTC.

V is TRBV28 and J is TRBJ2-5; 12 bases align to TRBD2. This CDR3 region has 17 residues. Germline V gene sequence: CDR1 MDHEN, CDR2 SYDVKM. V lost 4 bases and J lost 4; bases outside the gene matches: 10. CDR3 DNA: TGTGCCAGCAGTTCCGACAGAGGGGGACTAGCGGGAGAGACCCAGTACTTC. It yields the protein CASSSDRGGLAGETQYF.

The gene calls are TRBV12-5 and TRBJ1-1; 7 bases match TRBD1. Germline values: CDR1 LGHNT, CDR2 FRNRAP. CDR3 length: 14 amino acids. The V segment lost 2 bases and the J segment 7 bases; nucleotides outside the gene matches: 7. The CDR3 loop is CASGLIGGGYEAFF. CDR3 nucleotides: TGTGCTAGTGGTTTGATAGGGGGCGGCTATGAAGCTTTCTTT.

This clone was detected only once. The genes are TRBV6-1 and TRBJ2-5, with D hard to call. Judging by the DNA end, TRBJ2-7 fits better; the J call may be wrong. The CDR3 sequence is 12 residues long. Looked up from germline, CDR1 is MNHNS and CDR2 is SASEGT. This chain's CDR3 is CASTPSSYEQYF. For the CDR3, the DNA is TGTGCCAGCACTCCTAGCTCCTACGAGCAGTACTTC.

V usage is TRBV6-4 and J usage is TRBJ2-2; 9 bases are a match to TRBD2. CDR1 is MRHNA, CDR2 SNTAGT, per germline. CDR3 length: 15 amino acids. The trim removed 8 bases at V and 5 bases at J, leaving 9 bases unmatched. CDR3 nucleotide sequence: TGTGCCAGCTCAAGGACTAGCGATGGGACCGGGGAGCTGTTTTTT. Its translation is CASSRTSDGTGELFF.

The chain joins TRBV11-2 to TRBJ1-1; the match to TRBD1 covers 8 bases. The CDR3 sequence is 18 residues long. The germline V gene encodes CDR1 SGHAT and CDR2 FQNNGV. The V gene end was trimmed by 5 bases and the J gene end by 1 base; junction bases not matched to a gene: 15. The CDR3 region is CASSRTETGGLANTEAFF. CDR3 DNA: TGTGCCAGCAGCCGTACTGAAACAGGGGGGCTGGCGAACACTGAAGCTTTCTTT.

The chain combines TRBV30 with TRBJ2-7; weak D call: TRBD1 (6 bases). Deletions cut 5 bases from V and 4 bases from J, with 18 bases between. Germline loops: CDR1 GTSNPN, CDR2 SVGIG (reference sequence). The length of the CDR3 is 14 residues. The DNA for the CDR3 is TGTGCCTGGGGAAAAACGGACAGTACATACGAGCAGTACTTC. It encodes CAWGKTDSTYEQYF.

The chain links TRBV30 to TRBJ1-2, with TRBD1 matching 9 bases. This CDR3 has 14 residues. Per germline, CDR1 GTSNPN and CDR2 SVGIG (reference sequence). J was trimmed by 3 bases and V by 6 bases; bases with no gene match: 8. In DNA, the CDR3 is TGTGCCTGTAAAACAGGGGGCGCGGACTATGGCTACACCTTC. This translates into CACKTGGADYGYTF.

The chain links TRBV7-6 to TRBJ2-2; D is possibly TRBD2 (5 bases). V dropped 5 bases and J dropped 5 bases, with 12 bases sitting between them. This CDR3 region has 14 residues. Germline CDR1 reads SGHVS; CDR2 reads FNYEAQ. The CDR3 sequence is CASSPRTPTGELFF. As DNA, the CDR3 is TGTGCCAGCAGCCCTAGGACTCCGACCGGGGAGCTGTTTTTT.

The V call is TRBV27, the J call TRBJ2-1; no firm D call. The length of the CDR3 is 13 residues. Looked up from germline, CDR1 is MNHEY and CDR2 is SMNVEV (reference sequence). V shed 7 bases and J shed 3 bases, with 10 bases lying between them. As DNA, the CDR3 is TGTGCCAGCACTGGCCTTAACTACAATGAGCAGTTCTTC. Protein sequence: CASTGLNYNEQFF.

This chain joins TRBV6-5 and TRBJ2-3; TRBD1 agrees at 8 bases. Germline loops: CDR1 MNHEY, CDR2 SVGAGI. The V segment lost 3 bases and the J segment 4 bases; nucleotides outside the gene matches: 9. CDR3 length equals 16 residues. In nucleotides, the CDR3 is TGTGCCAGCAGTTATATCTGGGGCAGGGGGCCAGATACGCAGTATTTT. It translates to CASSYIWGRGPDTQYF.

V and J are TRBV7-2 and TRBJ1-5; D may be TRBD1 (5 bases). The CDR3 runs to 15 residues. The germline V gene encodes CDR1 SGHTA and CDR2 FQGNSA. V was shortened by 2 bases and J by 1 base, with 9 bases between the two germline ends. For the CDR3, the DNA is TGTGCCAGCAGCTTACAGGGTTTAAGCAATCAGCCCCAGCATTTT. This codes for CASSLQGLSNQPQHF.

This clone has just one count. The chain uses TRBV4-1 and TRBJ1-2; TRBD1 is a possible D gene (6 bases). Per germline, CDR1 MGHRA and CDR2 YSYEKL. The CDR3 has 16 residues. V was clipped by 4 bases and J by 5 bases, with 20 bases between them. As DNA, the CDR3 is TGCGCCAGCAGCCCTCAGCGGGGGGCGGATTGGTATGGCTACACCTTC. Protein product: CASSPQRGADWYGYTF.

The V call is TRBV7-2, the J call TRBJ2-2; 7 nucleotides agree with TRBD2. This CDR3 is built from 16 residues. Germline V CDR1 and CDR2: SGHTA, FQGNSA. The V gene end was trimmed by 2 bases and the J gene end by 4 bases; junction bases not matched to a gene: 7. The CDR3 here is CASSLRSGVITGELFF. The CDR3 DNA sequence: TGTGCCAGCAGCTTAAGAAGCGGGGTGATCACCGGGGAGCTGTTTTTT.

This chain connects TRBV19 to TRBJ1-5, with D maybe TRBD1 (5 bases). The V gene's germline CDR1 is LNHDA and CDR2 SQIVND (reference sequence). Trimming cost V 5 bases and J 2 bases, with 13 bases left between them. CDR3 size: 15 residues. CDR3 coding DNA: TGTGCCAGTAGTCCCCTGACCAGGGGCAATCAGCCCCAGCATTTT. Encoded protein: CASSPLTRGNQPQHF.

The CDR3 protein is CASSLEGKSTYEQYF. In nucleotides, the CDR3 is TGTGCCAGCAGCTTGGAGGGGAAATCGACCTACGAGCAGTACTTC. The genes are TRBV5-4 and TRBJ2-7, with D maybe TRBD1 (5 bases). Germline assignment: CDR1 SGHNT and CDR2 YYREEE (reference sequence). V was trimmed by 0 bases and J by 2 bases, leaving 12 bases between them. The CDR3 consists of 15 residues. Full variable domain (missing parts from reference TRBV5-4 and TRBJ2-7): ETGVTQSPTHLIKTRGQQVTLRCSSQSGHNTVSWYQQALGQGPQFIFQYYREEENGRGNFPPRFSGLQFPNYSSELNVNALELDDSALYLCASSLEGKSTYEQYFGPGTRLTVT.

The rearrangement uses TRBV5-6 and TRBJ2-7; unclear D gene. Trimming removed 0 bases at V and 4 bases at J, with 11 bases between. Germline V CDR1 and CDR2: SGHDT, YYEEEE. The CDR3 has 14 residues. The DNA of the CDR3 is TGTGCCAGCAGCTTGGCGTCCCCTTCTTACGAGCAGTACTTC. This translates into CASSLASPSYEQYF.

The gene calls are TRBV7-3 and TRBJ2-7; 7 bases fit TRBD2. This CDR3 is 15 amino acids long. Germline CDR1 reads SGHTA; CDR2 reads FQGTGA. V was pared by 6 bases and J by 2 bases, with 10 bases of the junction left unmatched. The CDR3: CASSPGLVGTYEQYF. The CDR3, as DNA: TGTGCCAGCAGTCCCGGACTAGTGGGCACCTACGAGCAGTACTTC.

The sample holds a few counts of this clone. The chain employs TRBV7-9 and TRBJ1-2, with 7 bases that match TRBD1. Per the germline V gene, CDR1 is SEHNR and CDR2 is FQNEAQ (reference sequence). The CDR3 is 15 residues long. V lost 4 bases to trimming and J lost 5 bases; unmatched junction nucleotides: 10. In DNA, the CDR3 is TGTGCCAGCAGCTCGCCACTCGAGGGGGCGTATGGCTACACCTTC. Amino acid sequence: CASSSPLEGAYGYTF.

CDR3 loop: CASSLTGGDEQYF. The CDR3 DNA reads TGTGCCAGTAGTCTTACAGGGGGCGACGAGCAGTACTTC. This chain uses TRBV19 with TRBJ2-7; TRBD1 aligns across 9 bases. This CDR3 has 13 residues. V dropped 5 bases and J dropped 5; count of bases not matched to a gene: 4. CDR1 is LNHDA and CDR2 is SQIVND in the germline V gene (reference sequence).

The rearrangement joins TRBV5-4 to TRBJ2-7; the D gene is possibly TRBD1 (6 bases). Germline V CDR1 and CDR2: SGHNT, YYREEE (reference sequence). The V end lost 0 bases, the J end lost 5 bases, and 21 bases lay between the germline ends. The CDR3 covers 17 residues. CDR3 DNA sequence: TGTGCCAGCAGCTTGGGTTCGGCTCAGGGGCTATCTCACGAGCAGTACTTC. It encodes CASSLGSAQGLSHEQYF.

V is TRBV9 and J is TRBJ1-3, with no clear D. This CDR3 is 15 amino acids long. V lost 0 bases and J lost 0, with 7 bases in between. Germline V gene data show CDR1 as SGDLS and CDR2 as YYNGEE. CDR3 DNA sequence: TGTGCCAGCAGCGTAGAACATGGCTCTGGAAACACCATATATTTT. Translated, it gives CASSVEHGSGNTIYF.

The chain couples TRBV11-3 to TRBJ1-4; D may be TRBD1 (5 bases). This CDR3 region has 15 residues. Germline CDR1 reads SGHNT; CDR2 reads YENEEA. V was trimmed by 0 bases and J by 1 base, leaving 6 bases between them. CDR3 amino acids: CASSLDQGTNEKLFF. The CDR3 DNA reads TGTGCCAGCAGCTTAGATCAGGGAACTAATGAAAAACTGTTTTTT.

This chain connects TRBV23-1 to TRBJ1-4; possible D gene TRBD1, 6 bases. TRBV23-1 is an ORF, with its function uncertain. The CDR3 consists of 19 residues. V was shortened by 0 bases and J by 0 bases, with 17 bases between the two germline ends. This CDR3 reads CASSQSTRTDSTTNEKLFF. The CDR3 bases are TGCGCCAGCAGTCAATCGACACGGACAGACTCTACAACTAATGAAAAACTGTTTTTT.

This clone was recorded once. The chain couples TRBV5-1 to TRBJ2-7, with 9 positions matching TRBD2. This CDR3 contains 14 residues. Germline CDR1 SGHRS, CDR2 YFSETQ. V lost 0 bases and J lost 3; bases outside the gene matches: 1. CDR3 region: CASSLGLADYEQYF. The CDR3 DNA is TGCGCCAGCAGCTTGGGACTAGCGGACTACGAGCAGTACTTC. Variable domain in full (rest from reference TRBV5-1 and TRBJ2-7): KAGVTQTPRYLIKTRGQQVTLSCSPISGHRSVSWYQQTPGQGLQFLFEYFSETQRNKGNFPGRFSGRQFSNSRSEMNVSTLELGDSALYLCASSLGLADYEQYFGPGTRLTVT.

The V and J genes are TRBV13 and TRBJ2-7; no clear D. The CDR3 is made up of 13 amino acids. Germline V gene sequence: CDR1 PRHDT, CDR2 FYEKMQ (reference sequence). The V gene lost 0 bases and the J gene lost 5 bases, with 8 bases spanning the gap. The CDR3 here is CASSLGSVHEQYF. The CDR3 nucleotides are TGTGCCAGCAGCTTAGGATCCGTCCACGAGCAGTACTTC.

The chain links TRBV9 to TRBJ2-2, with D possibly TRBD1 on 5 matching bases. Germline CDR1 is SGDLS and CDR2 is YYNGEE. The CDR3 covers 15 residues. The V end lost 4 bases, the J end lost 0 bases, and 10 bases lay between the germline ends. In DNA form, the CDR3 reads TGTGCCAGCAGCACCCGACAGACGAACACCGGGGAGCTGTTTTTT. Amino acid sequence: CASSTRQTNTGELFF.

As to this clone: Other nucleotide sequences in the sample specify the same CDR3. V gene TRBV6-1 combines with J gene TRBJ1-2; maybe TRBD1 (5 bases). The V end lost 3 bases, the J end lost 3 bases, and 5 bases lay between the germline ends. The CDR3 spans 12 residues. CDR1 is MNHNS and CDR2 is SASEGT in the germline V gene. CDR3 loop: CASSDRDYGYTF. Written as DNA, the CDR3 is TGTGCCAGCAGTGACAGGGACTATGGCTACACCTTC.

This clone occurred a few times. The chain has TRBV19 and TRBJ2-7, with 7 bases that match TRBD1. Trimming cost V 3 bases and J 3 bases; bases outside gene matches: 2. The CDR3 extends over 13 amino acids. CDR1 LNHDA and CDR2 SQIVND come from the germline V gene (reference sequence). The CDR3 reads CASSIRQGYEQYF. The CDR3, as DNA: TGTGCCAGTAGTATCCGACAGGGCTACGAGCAGTACTTC.